The 7 T cell receptor beta chains below come from one sample, sequenced in a study of glioma-infiltrating T cells after dendritic cell vaccination. The protocol was immunoSEQ multiplex PCR, while the TCRdb copy is restricted to in-frame clones and leaves out a portion. The sample lists 99,000 or so clones; around 89% were seen once. Time point in this sample: after dendritic cell vaccination, including at tumor progression/relapse. This specimen consisted of blood, obtained after dendritic cell vaccination. The receptors were gathered from a human donor with glioblastoma.

The J gene is TRBJ2-7, the V gene TRBV11-2; 12 positions agree with TRBD1. CDR1 and CDR2 (germline): SGHAT, FQNNGV. There are 16 residues in the CDR3. V was clipped by 5 bases and J by 10 bases; unmatched bases: 15. In nucleotides, the CDR3 is TGTGCCAGCAGCCCTACCACCGGGACAGGGGGCGCGTCCCAGTACTTC. It codes for CASSPTTGTGGASQYF.

This chain links TRBV6-1 with TRBJ1-2; D unresolved. V gave up 6 bases and J gave up 4 bases, with 12 bases separating them. This CDR3 is 13 amino acids long. The germline CDR1 and CDR2 sequences are MNHNS and SASEGT. DNA of the CDR3: TGTGCCAGCAGCAATAAGGAGGGCTATGGCTACACCTTC. It specifies CASSNKEGYGYTF.

V is TRBV4-1 and J is TRBJ2-7, with 8 bases that match TRBD1. V gave up 6 bases and J gave up 7 bases; unmatched junction bases: 17. This CDR3 has 16 amino acids. Germline loops: CDR1 MGHRA, CDR2 YSYEKL. The CDR3 DNA reads as TGCGCCAGCAGTTACGCAGGGGGCGGTAGGTCCGGGGAGCAGTACTTC. This translates into CASSYAGGGRSGEQYF.

There are a few counts of this clone. The CDR3 sequence is CASSPGGQNNEQFF. CDR3 coding DNA: TGTGCCAGCAGCCCAGGGGGACAGAACAATGAGCAGTTCTTC. The chain recombines TRBV7-2 with TRBJ2-1; 7 bases are shared with TRBD1. Germline CDR1 and CDR2: SGHTA and FQGNSA. This CDR3 has 14 residues. V was pared by 5 bases and J by 5 bases, with 6 bases of the junction left unmatched.

In the case of this clone: Other DNA sequences from this sample encode an identical CDR3 as well. This sequence joins TRBV29-1 and TRBJ2-7; TRBD2 agrees at 10 bases. Per germline, CDR1 SQVTM and CDR2 ANQGSEA. V lost 7 bases, J lost 2 bases, and 14 bases stayed unmatched. The CDR3 is made up of 16 amino acids. The CDR3, as DNA: TGCAGCGCACTACCCGGGACTAGCGCACCCGCCTACGAGCAGTACTTC. Encoded protein: CSALPGTSAPAYEQYF.

The CDR3 loop is CASSITGNTEAFF. The CDR3 region has the DNA TGTGCCAGCAGTATAACAGGGAACACTGAAGCTTTCTTT. V and J are TRBV6-4 and TRBJ1-1, with D perhaps matching TRBD1 (5 bases). V was trimmed by 5 bases and J by 1 base, leaving 8 bases between them. Germline CDR1 is MRHNA and CDR2 is SNTAGT. The CDR3 runs to 13 residues.

This chain connects TRBV6-1 to TRBJ2-5; 9 positions agree with TRBD2. Germline CDR1 reads MNHNS; CDR2 reads SASEGT. The CDR3 runs to 14 residues. Trimming took 6 bases from V and 5 from J; bases not matched to a gene: 7. CDR3 region: CASRGSGSRETQYF. CDR3 DNA sequence: TGTGCCAGCAGAGGTAGCGGGAGTAGGGAGACCCAGTACTTC.